This TCR beta chain was recovered during a study of Ad26.COV2.S vaccination and SARS-CoV-2 variants. Study-level points and caveats: Vaccine and placebo recipients had similar non-spike TCR breadth. The TCR breadth and depth analyses may have produced an underestimate of total T cell responses. Reportedly, after vaccination the spike-specific CD8+ and CD4+ T cell responses displayed substantial breadth.

Documented treatment: about 20 received Ad26.COV2.S at low or high dose, single or two shots; several received placebo; per-sample allocation not given. Collection of the samples took place on day 63 after the first injection of vaccine or placebo. Using immunoSEQ multiplex PCR, the repertoire was profiled, and TCRdb retains in-frame clones only, with some absent. Of roughly 510,000 clones in the sample, around nine tenths were seen once. V shed 7 bases and J shed 4 bases, with 13 bases lying between them. The CDR3 covers 13 residues. A remark on this clone: What it binds is not known.

This sequence was found in a person aged 18-65 years who received the Ad26.COV2.S COVID-19 vaccine or a placebo. The chain employs TRBV12-3 or TRBV12-4 and TRBJ1-1; tentative D call: TRBD1 (5 bases). Here the sequenced sample was peripheral blood, taken in a trial of Ad26.COV2.S vaccine versus placebo. CDR3 amino acids: CASTLTGGTEAFF. CDR3 coding DNA: TGTGCCAGCACCCTAACGGGGGGCACTGAAGCTTTCTTT.